Following are 14 T cell receptor beta chains from one sample sequenced in a study of OX40 agonist ivuxolimab in advanced cancers. Clones were read by immunoSEQ multiplex PCR, and TCRdb kept only the in-frame ones, dropping some. Altogether 30,000 to 40,000 clones are present, 65% to 80% being singletons, with the ten largest covering 14% to 15%. Here the sequenced sample was CD4+ or CD8+ T cells sorted from blood, taken in a trial of the OX40 agonist ivuxolimab. The origin of the receptors is an adult with an advanced solid tumor such as melanoma, head and neck, liver or kidney cancer.

This chain's CDR3 is CASSFQGLNTDTQYF. CDR3 in DNA: TGTGCCAGCAGTTTCCAGGGTCTTAACACAGATACGCAGTATTTT. The chain uses TRBV28 and TRBJ2-3, with a tentative D call TRBD1 (5 bases). V lost 3 bases to trimming and J lost 2 bases, with 12 bases between them. Germline CDR1 reads MDHEN; CDR2 reads SYDVKM. This CDR3 comprises 15 residues.

The J gene is TRBJ1-6, the V gene TRBV10-1; perhaps TRBD1 as D (6 bases). The CDR3 runs 15 residues. With 0 bases removed from V and 8 bases from J, the gap between germline ends came to 11 bases. The germline V gene encodes CDR1 WNHNN and CDR2 SYGVQD (reference sequence). The chain's CDR3 is CASSESTGTDSPLHF. CDR3 DNA: TGCGCCAGCAGTGAGTCAACAGGGACGGATTCACCCCTCCACTTT.

This clone came up a few times. Other DNA sequences of this sample code for an identical CDR3. The chain recombines TRBV9 with TRBJ2-7; 7 bases line up with TRBD2. The V segment lost 3 bases and the J segment 1 base; nucleotides outside the gene matches: 1. Germline V gives CDR1 SGDLS, CDR2 YYNGEE. This CDR3 is 13 amino acids long. The CDR3 region is CASSGTSSYEQYF. The CDR3 DNA follows: TGTGCCAGCAGCGGGACTAGTTCCTACGAGCAGTACTTC.

The chain has TRBV30 and TRBJ2-1; 8 nucleotides align to TRBD2. V was clipped by 7 bases and J by 0 bases; unmatched bases: 8. Germline assignment: CDR1 GTSNPN and CDR2 SVGIG (reference sequence). The CDR3 is made up of 15 amino acids. The DNA of the CDR3 is TGTGCCTTAAGCGGGAGTACGCTCTCCTACAATGAGCAGTTCTTC. Amino acids: CALSGSTLSYNEQFF.

This clone turned up a few times. The DNA for the CDR3 is TGTGCCAGCACGATCGCTGGGAGTCCAGATACGCAGTATTTT. Its protein is CASTIAGSPDTQYF. The rearrangement joins TRBV9 to TRBJ2-3, with D perhaps TRBD2 (5 bases). Trimming removed 6 bases from V and 4 bases from J, with 15 bases in between. Germline V gene sequence: CDR1 SGDLS, CDR2 YYNGEE. The CDR3 spans 14 residues.

This clone was detected a few times. The CDR3 loop reads CASSSQSDEQYF. As DNA, the CDR3 is TGTGCCAGCAGCTCCCAATCGGACGAGCAGTACTTC. V and J are TRBV2 and TRBJ2-7; D ambiguous. Looked up from germline, CDR1 is SNHLY and CDR2 is FYNNEI. The CDR3 has 12 amino acids. With 6 bases removed from V and 5 bases from J, the gap between germline ends came to 11 bases.

The V and J genes are TRBV7-3 and TRBJ1-1, with D hard to call. V shed 5 bases and J shed 2 bases, with 9 bases lying between them. Germline V gene lookup returns CDR1 SGHTA and CDR2 FQGTGA. The CDR3 spans 13 residues. The CDR3 reads CASSTGPNTEAFF. CDR3 nucleotides: TGTGCCAGCAGCACCGGGCCAAACACTGAAGCTTTCTTT.

V gene TRBV28 combines with J gene TRBJ2-7; TRBD1 or TRBD2 may be the D gene (6 bases each). V was clipped by 1 base and J by 5 bases, with 12 bases between them. The CDR3 covers 14 residues. Germline V CDR1 and CDR2: MDHEN, SYDVKM. CDR3 region: CASSLFQGRNEQYF. CDR3 nucleotides: TGTGCCAGCAGTTTATTTCAGGGGAGGAACGAGCAGTACTTC.

This rearrangement joins TRBV28 to TRBJ2-1, with D possibly matching TRBD1 (6 bases). The ends were cut back, 6 bases at V and 7 bases at J, with 13 bases in the middle. CDR1 is MDHEN and CDR2 is SYDVKM in the germline V gene. This CDR3 has 13 residues. CDR3 in amino acids: CASSPPGENEQFF. Written as DNA, the CDR3 is TGTGCCAGCAGCCCACCAGGGGAGAATGAGCAGTTCTTC.

Here the CDR3 DNA reads TGTGCCAGCGGAACGACGAACAATGAGCAGTTCTTC. Its protein is CASGTTNNEQFF. This chain links TRBV5-4 with TRBJ2-1; unclear D gene. The CDR3 is 12 amino acids. Per the germline V gene, CDR1 is SGHNT and CDR2 is YYREEE (reference sequence). V lost 7 bases to trimming and J lost 5 bases, with 10 bases between them.

This chain connects TRBV4-1 to TRBJ2-5; unclear D gene. CDR3 length equals 11 residues. CDR1 is MGHRA and CDR2 is YSYEKL in the germline V gene. V gave up 1 base and J gave up 5 bases, with 2 bases separating them. CDR3 in DNA: TGCGCCAGCAGCCAAGCGGAGACCCAGTACTTC. Its protein is CASSQAETQYF.

The CDR3 sequence is CASSFRDSSYNEQFF. The CDR3 bases are TGTGCCAGCAGCTTCCGCGACAGCTCCTACAATGAGCAGTTCTTC. The V and J genes are TRBV7-3 and TRBJ2-1; perhaps TRBD1 as D (5 bases). The germline gives CDR1 SGHTA, CDR2 FQGTGA. Trimming cost V 3 bases and J 0 bases, with 9 bases left between them. This CDR3 is 15 amino acids long.

The chain joins TRBV5-1 to TRBJ2-1, with TRBD2 identical over 8 bases. V trimming: 3 bases; J trimming: 6 bases; junction bases outside the gene matches: 14. Germline V gene data show CDR1 as SGHRS and CDR2 as YFSETQ. The CDR3 is made up of 17 amino acids. The CDR3 region has the DNA TGCGCCAGCAGCTCGATGTCGGGGGGGCAGACCCCCAATGAGCAGTTCTTC. It specifies CASSSMSGGQTPNEQFF. The full variable domain, completed using reference TRBV5-1 and TRBJ2-1, is KAGVTQTPRYLIKTRGQQVTLSCSPISGHRSVSWYQQTPGQGLQFLFEYFSETQRNKGNFPGRFSGRQFSNSRSEMNVSTLELGDSALYLCASSSMSGGQTPNEQFFGPGTRLTVL.

The chain recombines TRBV28 with TRBJ2-1; D assignment may be TRBD1 or TRBD2 (5 bases each). The ends were cut back, 5 bases at V and 9 bases at J, with 14 bases in the middle. The CDR3 sequence is 13 residues long. Germline V CDR1 and CDR2: MDHEN, SYDVKM. CDR3 DNA sequence: TGTGCCAGCAGTCCCGGACTTCAGGGTGAGCAGTTCTTC. Its protein product is CASSPGLQGEQFF.